The clone carrying this T cell receptor beta chain was seen many times. Its antigen is as yet unknown. The data were obtained in a study of CD8 T cells in ankylosing spondylitis. V lost 5 bases and J lost 6, with 8 bases in between. The CDR3 runs 11 residues. Study-level findings and limits: Reports say disease-linked clones showed up significantly more in matched ankylosing spondylitis synovial fluid. Ankylosing spondylitis blood appeared to carry a characteristic TCR beta motif of several highly homologous variants. CD8+ by phenotype, disease-linked clones were relatively rare in peripheral blood.

The authors made TCR beta libraries by quantitative 5'-RACE with molecular barcodes. TCRdb analysed the 5' RACE reads with MiXCR anew, one entry per CDR3 protein. The data contain around 300,000 distinct CDR3 sequences, roughly 15% of them singletons. The sample was blood, either unsorted or a sorted T cell fraction (not recorded which). The TCR originated in a male donor with ankylosing spondylitis or in good health (not recorded which). The V and J genes are TRBV12-3 or TRBV12-4 and TRBJ2-7; no clear D gene. CDR3 protein: CASSLYLEQYF. For the CDR3, the DNA is TGTGCCAGCAGTCTCTATCTCGAGCAGTACTTC.